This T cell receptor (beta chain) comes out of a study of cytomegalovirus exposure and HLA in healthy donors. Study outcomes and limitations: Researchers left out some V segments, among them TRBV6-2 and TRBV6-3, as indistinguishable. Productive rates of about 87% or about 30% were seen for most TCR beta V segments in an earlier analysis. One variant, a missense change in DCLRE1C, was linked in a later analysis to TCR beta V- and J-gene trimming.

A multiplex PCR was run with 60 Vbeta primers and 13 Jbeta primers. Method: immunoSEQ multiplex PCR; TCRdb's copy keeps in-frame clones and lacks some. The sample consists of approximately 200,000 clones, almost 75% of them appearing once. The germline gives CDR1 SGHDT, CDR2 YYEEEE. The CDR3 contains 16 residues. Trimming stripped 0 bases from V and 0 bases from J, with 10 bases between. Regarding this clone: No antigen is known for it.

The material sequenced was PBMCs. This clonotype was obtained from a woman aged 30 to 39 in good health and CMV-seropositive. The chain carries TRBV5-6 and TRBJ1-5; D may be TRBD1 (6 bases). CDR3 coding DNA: TGTGCCAGCAGCTTGGGGCGGACAGATAGCAATCAGCCCCAGCATTTT. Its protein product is CASSLGRTDSNQPQHF.